One sample yielded the 19 T cell receptor beta chains listed below, sequenced in a study of sequential checkpoint blockade in melanoma. Treatment indicated: randomized to nivolumab then ipilimumab (arm A) or the reverse (arm B). Method: immunoSEQ multiplex PCR; TCRdb's copy keeps in-frame clones and lacks some. The sample contains about 27,000 clones, about 72% of which appear only once. The sample in question was CD8+ T cells sorted from blood (inferred from file names), obtained from a patient given nivolumab and ipilimumab in sequence. These TCRs come from a human donor with melanoma.

The rearrangement uses TRBV6-1 and TRBJ2-3; TRBD1 aligns across 7 bases. Germline-derived CDR1 and CDR2 are MNHNS and SASEGT. V trimming: 1 base; J trimming: 2 bases; junction bases outside the gene matches: 12. CDR3 length: 18 residues. CDR3 DNA: TGTGCCAGCAGTGAAGACCAGGGGGATACACCATACACAGATACGCAGTATTTT. This translates into CASSEDQGDTPYTDTQYF.

In its sample, this clone was seen once. The chain is built from TRBV10-1 and TRBJ1-3; D is possibly TRBD1 (5 bases). This CDR3 comprises 15 residues. The V and J ends lost 6 bases and 4 bases respectively, with 16 bases between them. Germline CDR1 reads WNHNN; CDR2 reads SYGVQD (reference sequence). CDR3 region: CASSAGEFHGNTIYF. As DNA, the CDR3 is TGCGCCAGCAGCGCGGGGGAGTTTCACGGAAACACCATATATTTT.

This chain links TRBV13 with TRBJ2-5; 9 nucleotides align to TRBD2. The junction had 7 bases not matched to a gene; V was cut back by 5 bases and J by 3 bases. Germline V gives CDR1 PRHDT, CDR2 FYEKMQ (reference sequence). This CDR3 spans 15 amino acids. This CDR3 is CASSQISGGKETQYF. The CDR3 DNA reads TGTGCCAGCAGCCAGATTAGCGGGGGCAAAGAGACCCAGTACTTC.

The rearrangement joins TRBV15 to TRBJ2-7, with TRBD1 matching over 7 bases. CDR1 and CDR2 (germline): LNHNV, YYDKDF (reference sequence). This CDR3 region has 13 residues. The V and J ends lost 5 bases and 6 bases, in that order; junction bases with no gene match: 7. CDR3 in amino acids: CATSALRQGEQYF. CDR3 nucleotides: TGTGCCACCAGCGCTTTACGACAGGGCGAGCAGTACTTC.

This chain uses TRBV4-2 with TRBJ2-5; 11 bases map to TRBD2. The end of the DNA is better explained by TRBJ2-7, so the J call may be wrong. The CDR3 covers 14 residues. Germline V lookup: CDR1 LGHNA, CDR2 YNFKEQ. The CDR3 DNA sequence: TGTGCCAGCAGCCAAGGGGGACTAGCGGTCGAGCAGTACTTC. As protein: CASSQGGLAVEQYF.

This chain connects TRBV5-1 to TRBJ2-7; 10 nucleotides match TRBD1. The CDR3 is made up of 16 amino acids. Germline trimming cut 0 bases from V and 6 bases from J; bases unmatched to any gene: 9. Germline V gene lookup returns CDR1 SGHRS and CDR2 YFSETQ. The CDR3 is CASSLVPPGQGSEQYF. In nucleotides, the CDR3 is TGCGCCAGCAGCTTGGTACCTCCGGGACAGGGGAGCGAGCAGTACTTC.

The chain carries TRBV13 and TRBJ2-5; the match to TRBD1 covers 7 bases. V lost 4 bases and J lost 5; bases outside the gene matches: 7. Per germline, CDR1 PRHDT and CDR2 FYEKMQ (reference sequence). This CDR3 has 14 residues. The DNA of the CDR3 is TGTGCCAGCAGCTCACAGGGGATTTTTGAGACCCAGTACTTC. Translation gives CASSSQGIFETQYF.

The rearrangement joins TRBV6-5 to TRBJ2-5; the D is unclear. CDR1 is MNHEY and CDR2 is SVGAGI in the germline V gene. Deletions cut 10 bases from V and 4 bases from J, with 10 bases between. The CDR3 contains 11 residues. DNA for the CDR3: TGTGCCACCGCCTCCGGAGAGACCCAGTACTTC. It yields the protein CATASGETQYF.

The chain is built from TRBV6-6 and TRBJ2-3, with TRBD2 matching 8 bases. Germline V lookup: CDR1 MNHNY, CDR2 SVGAGI (reference sequence). The CDR3 runs 14 residues. V trimming: 8 bases; J trimming: 4 bases; junction bases outside the gene matches: 8. CDR3 region: CASDRGGEADTQYF. The CDR3 nucleotides are TGTGCCAGCGATCGGGGGGGCGAGGCAGATACGCAGTATTTT.

This clone was picked up a small number of times. This chain joins TRBV23-1 and TRBJ2-7; D possibly corresponds to TRBD2 (5 bases). TRBV23-1 is placed among ORFs of uncertain function. V shed 6 bases and J shed 6 bases, with 15 bases lying between them. CDR3 length: 13 residues. The chain's CDR3 is CASSDTRYFEQYF. The CDR3, as DNA: TGCGCCAGCAGCGATACTAGATACTTCGAGCAGTACTTC.

The chain employs TRBV30 and TRBJ2-3; TRBD1 agrees at 7 bases. CDR1 is GTSNPN, CDR2 SVGIG, per germline (reference sequence). The CDR3 has 15 residues. Trimming removed 4 bases from V and 4 bases from J; junction bases left unmatched: 11. CDR3 sequence reads: CAWTPGRGRADTQYF. The CDR3, as DNA: TGTGCCTGGACCCCAGGAAGGGGGCGGGCAGATACGCAGTATTTT. The variable domain in full, completed from reference TRBV30 and TRBJ2-3, reads SQTIHQWPATLVQPVGSPLSLECTVEGTSNPNLYWYRQAAGRGLQLLFYSVGIGQISSEVPQNLSASRPQDRQFILSSKKLLLSDSGFYLCAWTPGRGRADTQYFGPGTRLTVL.

The chain has TRBV15 and TRBJ2-5; D remains unclear. Germline values: CDR1 LNHNV, CDR2 YYDKDF (reference sequence). Trimming left V 0 bases short and J 2 bases short, with 13 bases between. This CDR3 is built from 16 residues. CDR3 amino acids: CATSREIVALQETQYF. CDR3 DNA: TGTGCCACCAGCAGAGAGATTGTTGCGTTACAAGAGACCCAGTACTTC.

The chain couples TRBV6-1 to TRBJ2-1, with 7 bases that match TRBD2. Unmatched junction bases numbered 9, after V lost 5 bases and J lost 5 bases. Germline loops: CDR1 MNHNS, CDR2 SASEGT. This CDR3 is 15 amino acids long. The DNA of the CDR3 is TGTGCCAGCAGTCCAAGACTAGCTACACACAATGAGCAGTTCTTC. This gives the protein CASSPRLATHNEQFF.

Comments on this clone: The junction shows a germline mismatch at one end, possibly a read error. V gene TRBV7-7 combines with J gene TRBJ2-1; 7 bases are shared with TRBD1. The CDR3 spans 15 residues. Per germline, CDR1 SSHAT and CDR2 FNYEAQ (reference sequence). CDR3 region: CASSPTGRSYNEQFF. CDR3 coding DNA: TGTGCTAGCAGCCCGACAGGGCGATCGTACAATGAGCAGTTCTTC.

This chain's CDR3 is CASSPGLNLLGEQFF. The CDR3 DNA sequence: TGTGCCAGCAGTCCCGGACTCAACCTTTTGGGGGAGCAGTTCTTC. The V gene is TRBV6-5, the J gene TRBJ2-1; tentative D call: TRBD2 (5 bases). Germline V gene data show CDR1 as MNHEY and CDR2 as SVGAGI. V was cut by 5 bases and J by 10 bases, with 21 bases left in between. The CDR3 runs to 15 residues.

This chain connects TRBV19 to TRBJ1-6, with 11 bases identical to TRBD1. CDR1 and CDR2 (germline): LNHDA, SQIVND (reference sequence). This CDR3 is built from 15 residues. V shed 6 bases, J shed 8 bases, and the junction held 6 bases outside the gene matches. This CDR3 reads CASSAGTGGYSPLHF. The CDR3 coding sequence is TGTGCCAGTAGCGCCGGGACAGGGGGATATTCACCCCTCCACTTT.

Judged by abundance, this clone is medium-sized. The chain links TRBV2 to TRBJ1-6; maybe TRBD1 (6 bases). Germline-derived CDR1 and CDR2 are SNHLY and FYNNEI. Deletions cut 8 bases from V and 10 bases from J, with 15 bases between. The CDR3 sequence is 13 residues long. The CDR3 DNA is TGTGCCAGCCGACCAGGGGCAGGGTCACCCCTCCACTTT. The encoded protein is CASRPGAGSPLHF.

The gene calls are TRBV11-2 and TRBJ2-7; D may be TRBD2 (7 bases). The CDR3 is 14 amino acids. Trimming cost V 5 bases and J 3 bases, with 14 bases left between them. Per germline, CDR1 SGHAT and CDR2 FQNNGV. CDR3 sequence (DNA): TGTGCCAGCAGCCCGGGGGGCTTGGACTACGAGCAGTACTTC. The encoded protein is CASSPGGLDYEQYF.

The CDR3 reads CSARRDTGYTF. CDR3 nucleotide sequence: TGCAGTGCTAGAAGGGACACTGGCTACACCTTC. J is TRBJ1-2 and V is TRBV20-1, with D possibly TRBD1 on 6 matching bases. The CDR3 extends over 11 amino acids. The germline V gene encodes CDR1 DFQATT and CDR2 SNEGSKA (reference sequence). Trimming shortened V by 2 bases and J by 7 bases, and 8 bases separated the two germline ends.